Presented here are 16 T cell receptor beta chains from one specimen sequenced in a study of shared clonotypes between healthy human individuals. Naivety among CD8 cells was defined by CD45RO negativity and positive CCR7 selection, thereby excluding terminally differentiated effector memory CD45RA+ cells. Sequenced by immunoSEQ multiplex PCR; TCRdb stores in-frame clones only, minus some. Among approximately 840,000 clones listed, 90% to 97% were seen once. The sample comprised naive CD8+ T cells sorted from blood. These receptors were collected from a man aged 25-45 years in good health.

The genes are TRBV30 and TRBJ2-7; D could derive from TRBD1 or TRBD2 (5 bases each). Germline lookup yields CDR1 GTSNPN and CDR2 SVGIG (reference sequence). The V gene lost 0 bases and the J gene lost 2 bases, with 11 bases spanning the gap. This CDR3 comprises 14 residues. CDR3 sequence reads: CAWSVEGKPYEQYF. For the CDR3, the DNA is TGTGCCTGGAGTGTAGAGGGGAAGCCCTACGAGCAGTACTTC.

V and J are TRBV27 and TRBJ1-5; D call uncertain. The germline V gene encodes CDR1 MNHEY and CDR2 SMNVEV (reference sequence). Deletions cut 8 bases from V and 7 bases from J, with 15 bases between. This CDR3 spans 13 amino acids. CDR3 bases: TGTGCCAGCTCACGGTACGGGCGGCAGCCCCAGCATTTT. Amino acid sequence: CASSRYGRQPQHF.

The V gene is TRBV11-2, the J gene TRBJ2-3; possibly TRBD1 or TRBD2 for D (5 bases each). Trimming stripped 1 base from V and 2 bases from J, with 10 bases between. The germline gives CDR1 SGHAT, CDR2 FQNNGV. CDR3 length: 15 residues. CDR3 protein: CASSLGPGPTDTQYF. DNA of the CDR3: TGTGCCAGCAGCTTAGGCCCGGGACCCACAGATACGCAGTATTTT. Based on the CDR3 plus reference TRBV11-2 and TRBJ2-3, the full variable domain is EAGVAQSPRYKIIEKRQSVAFWCNPISGHATLYWYQQILGQGPKLLIQFQNNGVVDDSQLPKDRFSAERLKGVDSTLKIQPAKLEDSAVYLCASSLGPGPTDTQYFGPGTRLTVL.

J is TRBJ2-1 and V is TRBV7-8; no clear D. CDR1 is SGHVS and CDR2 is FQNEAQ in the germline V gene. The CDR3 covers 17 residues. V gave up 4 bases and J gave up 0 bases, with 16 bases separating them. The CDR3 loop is CASSSPGQRTSYNEQFF. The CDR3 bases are TGTGCCAGCAGCTCCCCCGGCCAGAGAACCTCCTACAATGAGCAGTTCTTC. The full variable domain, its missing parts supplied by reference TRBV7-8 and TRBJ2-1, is GAGVSQSPRYKVAKRGQDVALRCDPISGHVSLFWYQQALGQGPEFLTYFQNEAQLDKSGLPSDRFFAERPEGSVSTLKIQRTQQEDSAVYLCASSSPGQRTSYNEQFFGPGTRLTVL.

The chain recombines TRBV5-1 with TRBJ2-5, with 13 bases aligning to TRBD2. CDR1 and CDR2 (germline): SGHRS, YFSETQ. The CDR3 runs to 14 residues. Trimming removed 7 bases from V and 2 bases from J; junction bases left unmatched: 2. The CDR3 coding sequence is TGCGCCAGCGGGACTAGCGGGAATCAAGAGACCCAGTACTTC. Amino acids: CASGTSGNQETQYF.

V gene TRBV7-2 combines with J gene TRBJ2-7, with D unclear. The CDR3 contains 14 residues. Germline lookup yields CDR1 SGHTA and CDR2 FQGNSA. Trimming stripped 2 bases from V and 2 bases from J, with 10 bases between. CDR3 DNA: TGTGCCAGCAGCTTATTCCCTGGAACCTACGAGCAGTACTTC. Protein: CASSLFPGTYEQYF.

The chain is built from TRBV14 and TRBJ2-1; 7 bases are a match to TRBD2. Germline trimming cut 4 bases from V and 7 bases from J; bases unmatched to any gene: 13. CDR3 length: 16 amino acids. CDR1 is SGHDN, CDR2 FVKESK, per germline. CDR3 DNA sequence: TGTGCCAGCAGCCCCCTGGGTAGCGGAGCGGGGAATGAGCAGTTCTTC. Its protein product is CASSPLGSGAGNEQFF. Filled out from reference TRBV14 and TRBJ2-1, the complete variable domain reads EAGVTQFPSHSVIEKGQTVTLRCDPISGHDNLYWYRRVMGKEIKFLLHFVKESKQDESGMPNNRFLAERTGGTYSTLKVQPAELEDSGVYFCASSPLGSGAGNEQFFGPGTRLTVL.

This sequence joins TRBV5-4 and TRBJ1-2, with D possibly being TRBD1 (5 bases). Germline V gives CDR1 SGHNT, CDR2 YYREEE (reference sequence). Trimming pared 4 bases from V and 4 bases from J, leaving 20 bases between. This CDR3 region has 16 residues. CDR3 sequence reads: CASSPDGGVSGYGYTF. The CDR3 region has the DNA TGTGCCAGCAGCCCGGATGGGGGGGTCTCGGGCTATGGCTACACCTTC.

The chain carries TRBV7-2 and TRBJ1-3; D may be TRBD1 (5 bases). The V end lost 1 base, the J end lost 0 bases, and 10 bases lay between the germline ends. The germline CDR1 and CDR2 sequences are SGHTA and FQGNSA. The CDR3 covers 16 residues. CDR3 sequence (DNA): TGTGCCAGCAGCTTAGGGGACGGCTTCTCTGGAAACACCATATATTTT. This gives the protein CASSLGDGFSGNTIYF. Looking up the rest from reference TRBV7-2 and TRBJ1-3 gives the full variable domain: GAGVSQSPSNKVTEKGKDVELRCDPISGHTALYWYRQSLGQGLEFLIYFQGNSAPDKSGLPSDRFSAERTGGSVSTLTIQRTQQEDSAVYLCASSLGDGFSGNTIYFGEGSWLTVV.

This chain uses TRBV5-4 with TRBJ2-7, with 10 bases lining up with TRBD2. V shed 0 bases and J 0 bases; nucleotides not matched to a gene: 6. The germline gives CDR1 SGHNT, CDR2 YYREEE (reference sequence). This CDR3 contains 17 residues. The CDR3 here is CASSLELSGRVSYEQYF. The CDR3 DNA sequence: TGTGCCAGCAGCTTGGAGCTAAGCGGGAGGGTCTCCTACGAGCAGTACTTC.

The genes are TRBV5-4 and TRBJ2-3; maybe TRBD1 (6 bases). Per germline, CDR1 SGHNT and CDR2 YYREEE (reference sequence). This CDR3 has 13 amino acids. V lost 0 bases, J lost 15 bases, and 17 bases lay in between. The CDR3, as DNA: TGTGCCAGCAGCTTGGAGGGGGATGAACCAATTTATTTT. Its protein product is CASSLEGDEPIYF. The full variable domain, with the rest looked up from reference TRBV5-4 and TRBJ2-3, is ETGVTQSPTHLIKTRGQQVTLRCSSQSGHNTVSWYQQALGQGPQFIFQYYREEENGRGNFPPRFSGLQFPNYSSELNVNALELDDSALYLCASSLEGDEPIYFGPGTRLTVL.

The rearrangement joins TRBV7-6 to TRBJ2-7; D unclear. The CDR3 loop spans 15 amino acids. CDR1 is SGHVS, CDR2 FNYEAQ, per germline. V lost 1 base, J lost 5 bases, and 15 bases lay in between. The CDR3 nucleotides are TGTGCCAGCAGCTTAGGGATCTCGGAAACCGACGAGCAGTACTTC. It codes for CASSLGISETDEQYF. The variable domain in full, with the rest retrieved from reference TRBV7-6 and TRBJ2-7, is GAGVSQSPRYKVTKRGQDVALRCDPISGHVSLYWYRQALGQGPEFLTYFNYEAQQDKSGLPNDRFSAERPEGSISTLTIQRTEQRDSAMYRCASSLGISETDEQYFGPGTRLTVT.

CDR3 DNA sequence: TGTGCCAGCAGCTTACTAGCGGTGAACACCGGGGAGCTGTTTTTT. Its protein is CASSLLAVNTGELFF. This chain joins TRBV5-5 and TRBJ2-2; 8 positions match TRBD2. This CDR3 region has 15 residues. V shed 2 bases, J shed 1 base, and the junction held 1 base outside the gene matches. From germline, CDR1 is SGHKS and CDR2 YYEKEE (reference sequence).

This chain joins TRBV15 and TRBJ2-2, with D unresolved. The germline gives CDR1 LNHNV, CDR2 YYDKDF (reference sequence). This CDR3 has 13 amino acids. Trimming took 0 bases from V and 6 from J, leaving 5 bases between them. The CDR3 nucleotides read TGTGCCACCAGCAGAGATTTACCCGGGGAGCTGTTTTTT. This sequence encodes CATSRDLPGELFF.

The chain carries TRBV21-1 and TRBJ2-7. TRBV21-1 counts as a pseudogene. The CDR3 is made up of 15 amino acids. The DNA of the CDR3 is TGTGCCAGCCTCCCGGGGCGGAAAACTTCCTACGAGCAGTACTTC. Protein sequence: CASLPGRKTSYEQYF.

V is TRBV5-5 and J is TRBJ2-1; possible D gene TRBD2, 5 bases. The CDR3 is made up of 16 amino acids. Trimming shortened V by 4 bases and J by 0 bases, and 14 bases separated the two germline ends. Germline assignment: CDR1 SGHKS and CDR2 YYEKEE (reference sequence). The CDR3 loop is CASSGLDLFSYNEQFF. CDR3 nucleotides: TGTGCCAGCAGCGGATTGGACTTATTCTCCTACAATGAGCAGTTCTTC.